Each of the 16 T cell receptor beta chains below was sequenced from the same sample in a study of memory CD4+ T cells and cytomegalovirus serostatus. The assay was immunoSEQ multiplex PCR, and TCRdb's table has in-frame clones only and misses some. The table shows approximately 61,000 clones, with over 70% occurring only once. Single viable CD3+CD4+CD8-CD45RO+ cells were sorted as the memory CD4+ T cells. Sequencing was carried out using memory CD4+ T cells from blood. These receptors were collected from an adult in good health and CMV-seronegative. Some clones in this sample may be carry-over from other donors' samples.

V and J are TRBV14 and TRBJ1-3; no reliable D call. The germline V gene has CDR1 SGHDN and CDR2 FVKESK. Between the trimmed V and J ends, which lost 0 bases and 0 bases, there was a span of 3 bases. The CDR3 has 14 residues. CDR3 in amino acids: CASSQDSSGNTIYF. The CDR3 nucleotides read TGTGCCAGCAGCCAAGACAGCTCTGGAAACACCATATATTTT.

Only one count was recorded for this clone. This chain joins TRBV5-4 and TRBJ1-6, with D unresolved. The CDR3 spans 15 residues. Germline V gene lookup returns CDR1 SGHNT and CDR2 YYREEE (reference sequence). V shed 4 bases and J shed 5 bases, with 13 bases lying between them. DNA of the CDR3: TGTGCCAGCAGCCCGAGGTCCACGGATAATTCACCCCTCCACTTT. Encoded protein: CASSPRSTDNSPLHF.

V is TRBV29-1 and J is TRBJ2-1; 8 positions agree with TRBD1. CDR1 and CDR2 from the germline V gene are SQVTM and ANQGSEA. CDR3 size: 14 residues. V lost 8 bases to trimming and J lost 6 bases; unmatched junction nucleotides: 12. The CDR3 sequence: CSTFGQGSGNEQFF. The DNA for the CDR3 is TGCAGCACATTCGGACAGGGAAGCGGCAATGAGCAGTTCTTC.

The CDR3 bases are TGCGCCAGCAGCTTGGGGAATAGCGGGGGGAGTAATGAGCAGTTCTTC. Protein product: CASSLGNSGGSNEQFF. The chain carries TRBV5-1 and TRBJ2-1; 10 nucleotides line up with TRBD2. CDR1 and CDR2 from the germline V gene are SGHRS and YFSETQ. The V segment lost 0 bases and the J segment 7 bases; nucleotides outside the gene matches: 7. The length of the CDR3 is 16 residues.

In DNA form, the CDR3 reads TGTGCCAGCAGCTCCGGGACAGGTGCGGTGAGCCAGTACTTC. Its protein is CASSSGTGAVSQYF. This chain joins TRBV7-2 and TRBJ2-5, with 8 bases fitting TRBD1. Unmatched junction bases numbered 11, after V lost 4 bases and J lost 10 bases. Germline CDR1 reads SGHTA; CDR2 reads FQGNSA. CDR3 length: 14 amino acids.

The chain employs TRBV4-3 and TRBJ2-7, with 7 positions matching TRBD2. Trimming took 4 bases from V and 0 from J; bases not matched to a gene: 0. CDR1 and CDR2 (germline): LGHNA, YSLEER. The CDR3 covers 13 residues. CDR3: CASSRDYSYEQYF. CDR3 in DNA: TGCGCCAGCAGCCGGGACTACTCCTACGAGCAGTACTTC.

This sequence joins TRBV29-1 and TRBJ1-2, with a weak D call TRBD1 (5 bases). The germline V gene has CDR1 SQVTM and CDR2 ANQGSEA. The V end lost 7 bases, the J end lost 4 bases, and 16 bases lay between the germline ends. This CDR3 is built from 13 residues. The CDR3 DNA reads as TGCAGCGCCTCGGGGGGAAGGAGCTATGGCTACACCTTC. This translates into CSASGGRSYGYTF.

This chain connects TRBV4-1 to TRBJ1-3, with D perhaps TRBD1 (5 bases). The CDR3 spans 15 residues. Deletions cut 4 bases from V and 0 bases from J, with 10 bases between. Germline CDR1 reads MGHRA; CDR2 reads YSYEKL. The CDR3 DNA sequence: TGCGCCAGCAGCCCTCGACAGTTCTCTGGAAACACCATATATTTT. Protein sequence: CASSPRQFSGNTIYF.

This clone was seen only once. V usage is TRBV28 and J usage is TRBJ2-1; 7 bases map to TRBD2. The V and J ends lost 5 bases and 0 bases, in that order; junction bases with no gene match: 10. CDR1 is MDHEN, CDR2 SYDVKM, per germline. The CDR3 totals 17 residues. The CDR3 coding sequence is TGTGCCAGCAGTCCGGCCCTAGCGGCAGGCTCCTACAATGAGCAGTTCTTC. Translating gives CASSPALAAGSYNEQFF.

V and J are TRBV11-1 and TRBJ2-5; D could derive from TRBD1 or TRBD2 (5 bases each). Germline V lookup: CDR1 SGHAT, CDR2 FQDESV (reference sequence). V shed 5 bases and J shed 4 bases, with 14 bases lying between them. The CDR3 covers 14 residues. The CDR3 DNA reads as TGTGCCAGCAGCCACTCAGATGGGGGAGAGACCCAGTACTTC. It codes for CASSHSDGGETQYF.

This chain joins TRBV27 and TRBJ2-7; no definite D call. The CDR3 length is 14 residues. Germline assignment: CDR1 MNHEY and CDR2 SMNVEV (reference sequence). Between the trimmed V and J ends, which lost 5 bases and 5 bases, there was a span of 16 bases. The CDR3 loop reads CASSPARVGDEQYF. The CDR3 region has the DNA TGTGCCAGCAGTCCTGCCCGAGTTGGGGACGAGCAGTACTTC.

V gene TRBV30 combines with J gene TRBJ2-5; 8 bases align to TRBD1. Unmatched junction bases numbered 6, after V lost 5 bases and J lost 1 base. CDR3 length: 14 residues. Germline assignment: CDR1 GTSNPN and CDR2 SVGIG (reference sequence). The CDR3 is CAWHIQGVQETQYF. CDR3 DNA: TGTGCCTGGCATATACAGGGGGTCCAAGAGACCCAGTACTTC.

This chain uses TRBV5-6 with TRBJ1-4; D perhaps matches TRBD1 (5 bases). The germline gives CDR1 SGHDT, CDR2 YYEEEE. The CDR3 loop spans 12 amino acids. V dropped 3 bases and J dropped 8 bases, with 8 bases sitting between them. The CDR3 loop reads CASSSAGEKLFF. In DNA, the CDR3 is TGTGCCAGCAGCTCGGCAGGGGAAAAACTGTTTTTT.

The rearrangement uses TRBV7-2 and TRBJ2-7; D unresolved. With 1 base removed from V and 0 bases from J, the gap between germline ends came to 4 bases. CDR1 is SGHTA, CDR2 FQGNSA, per germline. The CDR3 loop spans 13 amino acids. The CDR3 DNA reads TGTGCCAGCAGCTTAGACAGCTCCTACGAGCAGTACTTC. It is translated as CASSLDSSYEQYF.

This clone has just one count. The CDR3 loop reads CASSLGANYGYTF. For the CDR3, the DNA is TGTGCCAGCAGCTTAGGCGCTAACTATGGCTACACCTTC. This chain joins TRBV7-9 and TRBJ1-2; D unclear. CDR3 length: 13 amino acids. CDR1 and CDR2 (germline): SEHNR, FQNEAQ (reference sequence). V was clipped by 1 base and J by 0 bases, with 3 bases between them.

V and J are TRBV5-1 and TRBJ1-2; 12 positions agree with TRBD1. Unmatched junction bases numbered 3, after V lost 0 bases and J lost 3 bases. Germline V gene data show CDR1 as SGHRS and CDR2 as YFSETQ. This CDR3 is 16 amino acids long. CDR3 protein: CASSLGGQGADYGYTF. CDR3 nucleotides: TGCGCCAGCAGCTTGGGGGGACAGGGGGCGGACTATGGCTACACCTTC.